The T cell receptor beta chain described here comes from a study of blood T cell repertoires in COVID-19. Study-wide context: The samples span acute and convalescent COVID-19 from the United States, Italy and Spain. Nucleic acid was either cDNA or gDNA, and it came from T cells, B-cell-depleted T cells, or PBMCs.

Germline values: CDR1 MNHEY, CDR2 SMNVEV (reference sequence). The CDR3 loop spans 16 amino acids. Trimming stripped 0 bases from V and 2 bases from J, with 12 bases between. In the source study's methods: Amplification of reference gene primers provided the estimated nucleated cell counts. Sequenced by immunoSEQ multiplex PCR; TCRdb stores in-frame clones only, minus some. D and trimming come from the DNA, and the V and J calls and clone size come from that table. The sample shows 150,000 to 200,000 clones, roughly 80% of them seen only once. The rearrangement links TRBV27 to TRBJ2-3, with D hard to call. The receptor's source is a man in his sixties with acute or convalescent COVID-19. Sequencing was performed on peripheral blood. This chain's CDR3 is CASSLSGYGYTDTQYF. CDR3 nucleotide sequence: TGTGCCAGCAGTTTATCGGGCTACGGATACACAGATACGCAGTATTTT.